The 25 T cell receptor beta chains below were found in one sample sequenced in a study of T cells in Graves' hyperthyroidism and ophthalmopathy. TCR beta CDR3 regions were amplified from RNA. During a first-round RT-PCR of the TCR CDR3, the HTBI primer set was used. TCRdb analysed the multiplex PCR reads with MiXCR anew, one entry per CDR3 protein. This sample has about 400,000 distinct CDR3 sequences, with around 15% found just once. The material sequenced was blood. These receptors were collected from a woman between 18 and 29 years old with Graves' hyperthyroidism.

With regard to this clonotype: A much larger clone lies a single base off, so this may be a read error. The CDR3 DNA reads as TGTGCCAGCAATTCTTGGGCGGGTGGCTACACCTTC. Protein sequence: CASNSWAGGYTF. The chain links TRBV27 to TRBJ1-2; D call uncertain. V lost 7 bases to trimming and J lost 7 bases, with 13 bases between them. This CDR3 spans 12 amino acids. CDR1 and CDR2 (germline): MNHEY, SMNVEV (reference sequence).

The chain employs TRBV12-3 or TRBV12-4 and TRBJ2-3; D is possibly TRBD1 (7 bases). The CDR3 extends over 16 amino acids. V was cut by 6 bases and J by 3 bases, with 19 bases left in between. The CDR3 spells CASRSGGGLRTDTQYF. The DNA of the CDR3 is TGTGCCAGCAGGTCAGGGGGAGGCCTCAGGACAGATACGCAGTATTTT.

The chain recombines TRBV30 with TRBJ2-7; tentative D call: TRBD2 (6 bases). The CDR3 contains 15 residues. Deletions cut 6 bases from V and 0 bases from J, with 18 bases between. Germline CDR1 reads GTSNPN; CDR2 reads SVGIG (reference sequence). DNA of the CDR3: TGTGCCTGTTCCTCCGGGAGTCCGAGCTCCTACGAGCAGTACTTC. It encodes CACSSGSPSSYEQYF.

At least ten counts were recorded for this clonotype. This chain connects TRBV28 to TRBJ1-3; 8 bases agree with TRBD1. Germline CDR1 reads MDHEN; CDR2 reads SYDVKM. The J segment lost 0 bases and the V segment lost 6 bases, leaving 4 bases of the junction unmatched. The CDR3 runs to 15 residues. Written as DNA, the CDR3 is TGTGCCAGCAGACCCGGGACAGGCTCTGGAAACACCATATATTTT. Protein: CASRPGTGSGNTIYF.

This clonotype was seen repeatedly, ten times or more. The chain has TRBV27 and TRBJ2-2; 10 bases are a match to TRBD2. V lost 3 bases, J lost 1 base, and 5 bases stayed unmatched. The CDR3 covers 17 residues. CDR1 MNHEY and CDR2 SMNVEV come from the germline V gene (reference sequence). The CDR3: CASSLLAGVVNTGELFF. CDR3 DNA: TGTGCCAGCAGTTTGCTAGCGGGAGTAGTGAACACCGGGGAGCTGTTTTTT.

This clonotype was recorded at least ten times. The chain joins TRBV20-1 to TRBJ2-3; possible D gene TRBD2, 5 bases. Germline V CDR1 and CDR2: DFQATT, SNEGSKA (reference sequence). Trimming cost V 8 bases and J 3 bases, with 15 bases left between them. The CDR3 consists of 13 residues. The CDR3 region is CSSDMRETDTQYF. CDR3 sequence (DNA): TGCAGTTCAGATATGAGGGAAACAGATACGCAGTATTTT.

There are many counts of this clonotype. This sequence joins TRBV20-1 and TRBJ2-3; 9 positions agree with TRBD2. In germline, CDR1 is DFQATT, CDR2 SNEGSKA (reference sequence). There are 15 residues in the CDR3. The V segment lost 4 bases and the J segment 4 bases; nucleotides outside the gene matches: 9. The CDR3 nucleotides are TGCAGTGCTACCGATAGCGGGAGTGGGGCAGATACGCAGTATTTT. Translated: CSATDSGSGADTQYF.

This clonotype was seen a few times. This rearrangement joins TRBV19 to TRBJ1-5, with D possibly matching TRBD1 (6 bases). The CDR3 runs 15 residues. Trimming left V 7 bases short and J 2 bases short, with 15 bases between. Germline lookup yields CDR1 LNHDA and CDR2 SQIVND (reference sequence). CDR3 region: CASKDRDLGNQPQHF. CDR3 in DNA: TGTGCCAGTAAGGACAGAGACTTGGGCAATCAGCCCCAGCATTTT.

The CDR3 DNA sequence: TGTGCCAGCAGCGTAGACCCCCTCCAAGAGACCCAGTACTTC. Translated, it gives CASSVDPLQETQYF. The J gene is TRBJ2-5, the V gene TRBV9; no definite D call. Trimming cost V 0 bases and J 1 base, with 7 bases left between them. CDR3 length: 14 amino acids. Germline CDR1 reads SGDLS; CDR2 reads YYNGEE.

The chain uses TRBV9 and TRBJ2-5; TRBD2 matches 8 bases. V trimming: 3 bases; J trimming: 4 bases; junction bases outside the gene matches: 14. The germline CDR1 and CDR2 sequences are SGDLS and YYNGEE. This CDR3 is 17 amino acids long. CDR3 nucleotide sequence: TGTGCCAGCAGCGCCCGTCCCCTTTCCCTAGCGGGAGAGACCCAGTACTTC. This translates into CASSARPLSLAGETQYF.

This clonotype was picked up a small number of times. The rearrangement joins TRBV14 to TRBJ2-2; 11 bases are a match to TRBD2. The V and J ends lost 1 base and 1 base, in that order; junction bases with no gene match: 5. The germline gives CDR1 SGHDN, CDR2 FVKESK. The CDR3 extends over 18 amino acids. DNA of the CDR3: TGTGCCAGCAGCCAAGCCCCGGGACTAGCGGAGAACACCGGGGAGCTGTTTTTT. Protein sequence: CASSQAPGLAENTGELFF.

This clonotype was counted many times. V gene TRBV7-3 combines with J gene TRBJ2-1, with 13 bases fitting TRBD2. Germline values: CDR1 SGHTA, CDR2 FQGTGA. The CDR3 loop spans 16 amino acids. V dropped 4 bases and J dropped 9; count of bases not matched to a gene: 9. The CDR3 loop is CASSSPGTSGMGEQFF. The CDR3 DNA follows: TGTGCCAGCAGCTCTCCCGGGACTAGCGGGATGGGTGAGCAGTTCTTC.

This clonotype has just a few counts. This sequence joins TRBV7-8 and TRBJ1-1, with 11 bases lining up with TRBD1. J lost 6 bases, V lost 1 base, and 4 bases had no gene match. Per the germline V gene, CDR1 is SGHVS and CDR2 is FQNEAQ. The CDR3 has 15 amino acids. The CDR3 sequence is CASSLGGTGGSEAFF. DNA for the CDR3: TGTGCCAGCAGCTTAGGCGGGACAGGGGGATCTGAAGCTTTCTTT.

This clonotype was seen ten or more times. The chain combines TRBV6-5 with TRBJ1-1; unclear D gene. There are 15 residues in the CDR3. The germline gives CDR1 MNHEY, CDR2 SVGAGI. The V and J ends lost 0 bases and 4 bases respectively, with 12 bases between them. The CDR3 bases are TGTGCCAGCAGTTACTCGAGCGGTGGGAGCACTGAAGCTTTCTTT. Translated: CASSYSSGGSTEAFF.

The chain recombines TRBV6-2 or TRBV6-3 with TRBJ1-1; D unresolved. Germline CDR1 reads MNHEY; CDR2 reads SVGEGT. V was shortened by 2 bases and J by 4 bases, with 8 bases between the two germline ends. The CDR3 sequence is 13 residues long. DNA for the CDR3: TGTGCCAGCAGTTACACGACGGGCACTGAAGCTTTCTTT. It encodes CASSYTTGTEAFF.

This chain joins TRBV7-9 and TRBJ2-2; unclear D gene. V lost 4 bases and J 8 bases, leaving 14 bases between the germline ends. Germline V gene data show CDR1 as SEHNR and CDR2 as FQNEAQ (reference sequence). This CDR3 spans 14 amino acids. CDR3 DNA: TGTGCCAGCAGCTCGCCAATCATGTCTGGGGAGCTGTTTTTT. Amino acid sequence: CASSSPIMSGELFF.

This clonotype was seen a handful of times. The chain joins TRBV20-1 to TRBJ1-1; 7 bases match TRBD1. Germline-derived CDR1 and CDR2 are DFQATT and SNEGSKA (reference sequence). The CDR3 is made up of 17 amino acids. After removal of 1 base from V and 0 bases from J, the junction contained 11 bases not matched to a gene. Here the CDR3 reads CSARGPGQAGMNTEAFF. The CDR3 nucleotides read TGCAGTGCTAGAGGCCCCGGACAGGCGGGGATGAACACTGAAGCTTTCTTT.

This clonotype appeared a few times. The CDR3 DNA reads TGCGCCAGCAGCAGACAGGGGCCGAACACTGAAGCTTTCTTT. Translated: CASSRQGPNTEAFF. The rearrangement links TRBV5-1 to TRBJ1-1; 8 bases are a match to TRBD1. CDR3 length: 14 amino acids. Germline lookup yields CDR1 SGHRS and CDR2 YFSETQ. With V trimmed by 4 bases and J by 1 base, 3 bases remained unmatched.

This clonotype was counted many times. V and J are TRBV12-3 or TRBV12-4 and TRBJ2-5; D is ambiguous. V was shortened by 4 bases and J by 5 bases, with 14 bases between the two germline ends. There are 14 residues in the CDR3. The CDR3 is CASSSHREKETQYF. In nucleotides, the CDR3 is TGTGCCAGCAGTTCACACCGCGAGAAGGAGACCCAGTACTTC.

This clonotype came up many times. The chain uses TRBV7-2 and TRBJ1-5; 7 positions match TRBD1. The CDR3 covers 16 residues. The V segment lost 5 bases and the J segment 6 bases; nucleotides outside the gene matches: 13. Germline V gene data show CDR1 as SGHTA and CDR2 as FQGNSA. CDR3: CASSHLGGGGGQPQHF. The CDR3 DNA reads TGTGCCAGCAGCCACCTCGGGGGAGGGGGCGGTCAGCCCCAGCATTTT. The entire variable domain, with the rest obtained from reference TRBV7-2 and TRBJ1-5, is as follows: GAGVSQSPSNKVTEKGKDVELRCDPISGHTALYWYRQSLGQGLEFLIYFQGNSAPDKSGLPSDRFSAERTGGSVSTLTIQRTQQEDSAVYLCASSHLGGGGGQPQHFGDGTRLSIL.

The table lists this clonotype with a few counts. This chain joins TRBV7-6 and TRBJ2-2; D is ambiguous. Germline loops: CDR1 SGHVS, CDR2 FNYEAQ. Between the trimmed V and J ends, which lost 5 bases and 4 bases, there was a span of 17 bases. CDR3 length: 16 residues. The CDR3 DNA is TGTGCCAGCAGCAACTTACCCCTGGCAACCACCGGGGAGCTGTTTTTT. Its protein product is CASSNLPLATTGELFF.

At least ten counts were recorded for this clonotype. The genes are TRBV20-1 and TRBJ1-1; 7 bases fit TRBD1. Per germline, CDR1 DFQATT and CDR2 SNEGSKA (reference sequence). The CDR3 runs 16 residues. J gave up 5 bases and V 0 bases, and 12 bases lay outside the gene matches. CDR3 in amino acids: CSARDMRGRAVTEAFF. CDR3 coding DNA: TGCAGTGCTAGAGATATGAGGGGGCGCGCGGTGACTGAAGCTTTCTTT.

This clonotype was recorded many times. The rearrangement joins TRBV20-1 to TRBJ2-3; D gene ambiguous. Germline V gene sequence: CDR1 DFQATT, CDR2 SNEGSKA (reference sequence). Trimming left V 4 bases short and J 2 bases short, with 13 bases between. This CDR3 is 14 amino acids long. CDR3 nucleotides: TGCAGTGCTACCGCCTCACCCACCACAGATACGCAGTATTTT. Its translation is CSATASPTTDTQYF.

There are many counts of this clonotype. V is TRBV28 and J is TRBJ2-1; tentative D call: TRBD1 (6 bases). V lost 4 bases and J lost 0, with 16 bases in between. The CDR3 runs 17 residues. Germline V gene lookup returns CDR1 MDHEN and CDR2 SYDVKM. In nucleotides, the CDR3 is TGTGCCAGCAGTTCAACCGGACAGAGAAGCTCCTACAATGAGCAGTTCTTC. Its translation: CASSSTGQRSSYNEQFF.

The rearrangement joins TRBV5-4 to TRBJ2-1; no clear D. This CDR3 has 14 residues. CDR1 is SGHNT and CDR2 is YYREEE in the germline V gene (reference sequence). V dropped 0 bases and J dropped 5 bases, with 9 bases sitting between them. CDR3 DNA sequence: TGTGCCAGCAGCTTGGGACTGGATCACAATGAGCAGTTCTTC. This gives the protein CASSLGLDHNEQFF. The variable domain in full, with the rest retrieved from reference TRBV5-4 and TRBJ2-1, is ETGVTQSPTHLIKTRGQQVTLRCSSQSGHNTVSWYQQALGQGPQFIFQYYREEENGRGNFPPRFSGLQFPNYSSELNVNALELDDSALYLCASSLGLDHNEQFFGPGTRLTVL.